The clone carrying this T cell receptor (beta chain) was detected only a few times. The sample comes from a study of beta chain features in type 1 diabetes. Germline V gene sequence: CDR1 SGHTA, CDR2 FQGNSA. V lost 5 bases to trimming and J lost 0 bases; unmatched junction nucleotides: 2. The CDR3 has 14 amino acids. The sequenced template was cDNA made from the entire isolated RNA. Data came from immunoSEQ multiplex PCR; TCRdb stores just in-frame clones and leaves some out. The sample lists 850,000 to 900,000 clones, roughly 16% seen once, with around 0.02% in the top ten. The sample consisted of naive CD4+ T cells from blood. This clonotype was sampled from a woman under 30 in good health. The V gene is TRBV7-2, the J gene TRBJ1-1; 8 bases agree with TRBD1. This CDR3 is CASSRQGMNTEAFF. Here the CDR3 DNA reads TGTGCCAGCAGCCGACAGGGGATGAACACTGAAGCTTTCTTT.